The 16 T cell receptor beta chains below were found in one sample sequenced in a study of cytotoxic CD8 clonotypes in ibrutinib-treated CLL. Clones were read by immunoSEQ multiplex PCR, and TCRdb kept only the in-frame ones, dropping some. The sample holds fewer than 100,000 clones, roughly 80% seen once. The input for sequencing was PBMCs, taken after 12 months of ibrutinib treatment. The receptors shown here come from a human donor with chronic lymphocytic leukemia.

This rearrangement joins TRBV28 to TRBJ1-4, with D tentatively TRBD1 (6 bases). Germline-derived CDR1 and CDR2 are MDHEN and SYDVKM. The CDR3 length is 17 residues. With 5 bases removed from V and 5 bases from J, the gap between germline ends came to 21 bases. The CDR3: CASSRPRLGGVNEKLFF. The CDR3 DNA reads as TGTGCCAGCAGTAGACCCCGCCTGGGGGGCGTGAATGAAAAACTGTTTTTT.

V is TRBV10-3 and J is TRBJ1-3; D is undetermined. The CDR3 is 15 amino acids. The V gene's germline CDR1 is ENHRY and CDR2 SYGVKD. V was trimmed by 7 bases and J by 0 bases, leaving 13 bases between them. The CDR3 coding sequence is TGTGCCATCACCCCGTCGGGTCACTCTGGAAACACCATATATTTT. Its protein is CAITPSGHSGNTIYF.

The rearrangement uses TRBV11-2 and TRBJ1-1; a possible D gene is TRBD1 (6 bases). Germline assignment: CDR1 SGHAT and CDR2 FQNNGV. V was shortened by 5 bases and J by 11 bases, with 24 bases between the two germline ends. This CDR3 spans 15 amino acids. This CDR3 is CASSPIGTPTRGAFF. The CDR3 DNA sequence: TGTGCCAGCAGCCCCATAGGGACACCAACACGGGGGGCTTTCTTT.

V usage is TRBV2 and J usage is TRBJ2-2, with TRBD1 matching over 9 bases. The germline gives CDR1 SNHLY, CDR2 FYNNEI. J was trimmed by 4 bases and V by 5 bases; bases with no gene match: 20. This CDR3 comprises 20 residues. As DNA, the CDR3 is TGTGCCAGCAGTCTCACAGGGGGCGTTTTTCGAGGTCGAGCCACCGGGGAGCTGTTTTTT. Its protein is CASSLTGGVFRGRATGELFF.

V and J are TRBV6-5 and TRBJ2-3; D is uncertain. The CDR3 has 14 residues. In germline, CDR1 is MNHEY, CDR2 SVGAGI. V was cut by 2 bases and J by 0 bases, with 6 bases left in between. The CDR3 DNA follows: TGTGCCAGCAGTTACCCCGACAGCACAGATACGCAGTATTTT. This sequence encodes CASSYPDSTDTQYF.

In its sample, this clone was seen many times. The rearrangement joins TRBV29-1 to TRBJ1-3; D may be TRBD1 (6 bases). The germline V and J ends were trimmed by 4 bases and 4 bases, with 14 bases remaining between them. From germline, CDR1 is SQVTM and CDR2 ANQGSEA. The CDR3 is 14 amino acids. The CDR3 loop reads CSVGGAGLGNTIYF. The CDR3 nucleotides read TGCAGCGTTGGGGGGGCAGGGCTCGGAAACACCATATATTTT.

The V and J genes are TRBV10-3 and TRBJ1-2, with TRBD1 matching 9 bases. Germline CDR1 and CDR2: ENHRY and SYGVKD. The CDR3 runs 13 residues. The ends lost 10 bases at V and 0 bases at J; junction bases unmatched: 3. DNA for the CDR3: TGTGCCACCCGGGACAGGGCTAACTATGGCTACACCTTC. Protein sequence: CATRDRANYGYTF.

V usage is TRBV7-3 and J usage is TRBJ2-5; D possibly corresponds to TRBD2 (5 bases). Deletions cut 0 bases from V and 3 bases from J, with 5 bases between. The CDR3 is 13 amino acids. In germline, CDR1 is SGHTA, CDR2 FQGTGA. The CDR3 protein is CASSLTGKETQYF. The CDR3 bases are TGTGCCAGCAGCTTAACCGGGAAAGAGACCCAGTACTTC.

This clone is a singleton in its sample. The rearrangement links TRBV6-5 to TRBJ1-2; the match to TRBD1 covers 7 bases. Germline V gives CDR1 MNHEY, CDR2 SVGAGI. The CDR3 contains 13 residues. The V gene end was trimmed by 6 bases and the J gene end by 4 bases; junction bases not matched to a gene: 5. In DNA, the CDR3 is TGTGCCAGCAGCCCGACAGGGATCTATGGCTACACCTTC. Its translation: CASSPTGIYGYTF.

This chain links TRBV11-3 with TRBJ2-1; TRBD1 matches 8 bases. This CDR3 has 13 amino acids. The germline gives CDR1 SGHNT, CDR2 YENEEA. V dropped 5 bases and J dropped 5; count of bases not matched to a gene: 2. The CDR3, as DNA: TGTGCCAGCAGCCAGGACAGGGACAATGAGCAGTTCTTC. Translated, it gives CASSQDRDNEQFF.

The V and J genes are TRBV7-2 and TRBJ1-1; D possibly corresponds to TRBD1 (5 bases). In germline, CDR1 is SGHTA, CDR2 FQGNSA. The V end was cut by 0 bases, the J end by 1 base, with 9 bases between. CDR3 length: 15 residues. Written as DNA, the CDR3 is TGTGCCAGCAGCTTAGCGGGGGTGGGGAACACTGAAGCTTTCTTT. Its protein product is CASSLAGVGNTEAFF.

The rearrangement links TRBV7-8 to TRBJ1-2; D possibly corresponds to TRBD1 (5 bases). In germline, CDR1 is SGHVS, CDR2 FQNEAQ. This CDR3 is built from 15 residues. The V gene lost 5 bases and the J gene lost 8 bases, with 21 bases spanning the gap. The CDR3 protein is CASSPIWGGRGGYTF. The DNA of the CDR3 is TGTGCCAGCAGCCCCATTTGGGGGGGACGAGGCGGCTACACCTTC.

This clone appeared once. The chain is built from TRBV7-9 and TRBJ2-3; 7 bases line up with TRBD1. V was clipped by 8 bases and J by 6 bases; unmatched bases: 8. CDR1 and CDR2 (germline): SEHNR, FQNEAQ (reference sequence). The CDR3 is 13 residues long. The DNA for the CDR3 is TGTGCCAGCTCCCCGGGACAGCGGGATACGCAGTATTTT. The encoded protein is CASSPGQRDTQYF.

The chain employs TRBV27 and TRBJ2-7; D remains unclear. CDR1 and CDR2 (germline): MNHEY, SMNVEV (reference sequence). Trimming left V 2 bases short and J 6 bases short, with 17 bases between. The CDR3 loop spans 15 amino acids. The CDR3 coding sequence is TGTGCCAGCAGTTTAAGTGGGTGGCCCCCACGCGAGCAGTACTTC. Its protein is CASSLSGWPPREQYF.

The chain joins TRBV6-1 to TRBJ1-4; D remains ambiguous. The CDR3 runs 17 residues. Trimming pared 1 base from V and 0 bases from J, leaving 12 bases between. Germline V gene data show CDR1 as MNHNS and CDR2 as SASEGT. The CDR3 nucleotides are TGTGCCAGCAGTGAAGTTTTTCGGACGGCAACTAATGAAAAACTGTTTTTT. Protein sequence: CASSEVFRTATNEKLFF.

This clone appeared a few times. The rearrangement joins TRBV28 to TRBJ2-3; D is perhaps TRBD1 or TRBD2 (5 bases each). The V gene's germline CDR1 is MDHEN and CDR2 SYDVKM. This CDR3 has 15 residues. The ends were cut back, 5 bases at V and 1 base at J, with 13 bases in the middle. As DNA, the CDR3 is TGTGCCAGCAGTATCCGAGGGGCGGGCACAGATACGCAGTATTTT. Protein sequence: CASSIRGAGTDTQYF.